This T cell receptor (beta chain) was observed in a study of cytomegalovirus exposure and HLA in healthy donors. Study outcomes and limitations: When a later analysis compared HLA-associated TCR beta chains with equally common others, the HLA-associated chains turned out to be more clonally expanded and to have lower generation probabilities.

13 Jbeta primers and 60 Vbeta primers were used for the PCR. Clones were sequenced by immunoSEQ multiplex PCR, and TCRdb holds only the in-frame ones, with some missing. The sample has 160,000 or so clones; roughly four fifths are singletons. The V gene's germline CDR1 is MNHNS and CDR2 SASEGT. With 4 bases clipped from V and 5 bases from J, the junction kept 13 bases outside the gene matches. The CDR3 is made up of 16 amino acids. To note about this clone: Its antigen is currently unknown.

The sample was PBMCs. This receptor was taken from a woman in her 50s in good health and CMV-seronegative. The genes are TRBV6-1 and TRBJ1-1, with 7 bases fitting TRBD1. CDR3 in amino acids: CASSVEKGALSTEAFF. In nucleotides, the CDR3 is TGTGCCAGCAGTGTAGAAAAGGGGGCTCTTAGTACTGAAGCTTTCTTT.